A single T cell receptor beta chain is shown here with its context. Its antigen is not identified. This sample was taken from a study of cytomegalovirus exposure and HLA in healthy donors. General study findings and limits: CMV serostatus was the sole immune exposure information available. Later analysis indicated greater clonal expansion among HLA-associated TCR beta chains than among equally common other chains.

CDR1 is KGHSH and CDR2 is LQKENI in the germline V gene. J gave up 6 bases and V 4 bases, and 2 bases lay outside the gene matches. This CDR3 is built from 13 residues. It was with 60 Vbeta and 13 Jbeta primers that the PCR ran. Generated by immunoSEQ multiplex PCR, the TCRdb table keeps only in-frame clones and is missing some. Among 150,000 to 200,000 clones listed, around four fifths were seen once. This receptor was identified in a man aged 18 to 35 in good health and CMV-seropositive. The sequencing input was PBMCs. The gene calls are TRBV18 and TRBJ2-1; 8 bases map to TRBD1. The CDR3 reads CASSRGTGNEQFF. As DNA, the CDR3 is TGTGCCAGCTCACGCGGGACAGGCAATGAGCAGTTCTTC.